These T cell receptor beta chains were read from a single sample in a study of T cell repertoires in cytomegalovirus infection. These receptors have no known antigen. Via MiXCR, TCRdb re-called the reads, giving one row per CDR3 protein. In the table there are roughly 280,000 distinct CDR3 sequences, roughly a fifth of which are singletons. Sequenced here: cultured PBMCs, sampled from culture after CMV antigen stimulation. These receptors all come from a human donor in good health (CMV status not recorded). Some clones in this sample may be carry-over from other donors' samples. Each CDR3 is given with its conserved first and last residue. D genes are given only for firm matches. The size of a clone is reported for some rows only, either as once, few or many, or as a class for expanded clones.

clone size: many; V gene: TRBV12-3/TRBV12-4; J gene: TRBJ2-2; D gene: TRBD2; CDR3 DNA: TGTGCCAGCAGGGGAGGGAGTCAGGGCGGGGAGCTGTTTTTT; CDR3 protein: CASRGGSQGGELFF
clone size: many; V gene: TRBV12-3/TRBV12-4; J gene: TRBJ2-3; D gene: -; CDR3 DNA: TGTGCCAGCAGCCGCCCCCGGGACTCTCTCACAGATACGCAGTATTTT; CDR3 protein: CASSRPRDSLTDTQYF
clone size: -; V gene: TRBV19; J gene: TRBJ2-5; D gene: -; CDR3 DNA: TGTGCCAGTAGTACTCAGAAACAAGAGACCCAGTACTTC; CDR3 protein: CASSTQKQETQYF
clone size: -; V gene: TRBV5-5; J gene: TRBJ2-2; D gene: -; CDR3 DNA: TGTGCCACCCAAGGGGGGGCGAATACCGGGGAGCTGTTTTTT; CDR3 protein: CATQGGANTGELFF
clone size: few; V gene: TRBV5-6; J gene: TRBJ2-1; D gene: TRBD2; CDR3 DNA: TGTGCCAGCAGCTTTAGCGGGACTAGTACTTGGTACAATGAGCAGTTCTTC; CDR3 protein: CASSFSGTSTWYNEQFF
clone size: -; V gene: TRBV14; J gene: TRBJ1-1; D gene: -; CDR3 DNA: TGTGCCAGCAGCCAAGATCTATCAGGGCCAGCTTTCTTT; CDR3 protein: CASSQDLSGPAFF
clone size: -; V gene: TRBV20-1; J gene: TRBJ1-1; D gene: TRBD1; CDR3 DNA: TGCAGTGCTAGAAGAATCGGAGTGGGACAGGGAAAAACTGAAGCTTTCTTT; CDR3 protein: CSARRIGVGQGKTEAFF
clone size: many; V gene: TRBV7-2; J gene: TRBJ2-7; D gene: -; CDR3 DNA: TGTGCCAGCAGCAACCCGAGCTCCTACGAGCAGTACTTC; CDR3 protein: CASSNPSSYEQYF
clone size: many; V gene: TRBV24-1; J gene: TRBJ2-1; D gene: -; CDR3 DNA: TGTGCCACCAGTGATTTGACCTGGGAGGGGGGAGTCAATGAGCAGTTCTTC; CDR3 protein: CATSDLTWEGGVNEQFF
clone size: many; V gene: TRBV5-4; J gene: TRBJ2-1; D gene: -; CDR3 DNA: TGTGCCAGCAGCAAAGGGGGGGGCTTCGGTGGTAGTAGCGGCTCCTACAATGAGCAGTTCTTC; CDR3 protein: CASSKGGGFGGSSGSYNEQFF
clone size: -; V gene: TRBV18; J gene: TRBJ2-3; D gene: -; CDR3 DNA: TGTGCCAGCTCACCACCTTTGGGTCTGAGGTATACGCAGTATTTT; CDR3 protein: CASSPPLGLRYTQYF
clone size: -; V gene: TRBV2; J gene: TRBJ1-5; D gene: -; CDR3 DNA: TGTGCCAGCAAGCTAAGATATCAGCCCCAGCATTTT; CDR3 protein: CASKLRYQPQHF
clone size: -; V gene: TRBV28; J gene: TRBJ1-5; D gene: -; CDR3 DNA: TGTGCCAGCAGTCTACCCCCCATGAGTGATCAGCCCCAGCATTTT; CDR3 protein: CASSLPPMSDQPQHF
clone size: many; V gene: TRBV7-2; J gene: TRBJ2-1; D gene: TRBD2; CDR3 DNA: TGTGCCAGCCGTCCTCCGGGACTAGCGGGCAATGAGCAGTTCTTC; CDR3 protein: CASRPPGLAGNEQFF
clone size: -; V gene: TRBV11-2; J gene: TRBJ1-2; D gene: TRBD1; CDR3 DNA: TGTGCCAGCAGCTTAGAACAGGGGTATGGCTACACCTTC; CDR3 protein: CASSLEQGYGYTF
clone size: -; V gene: TRBV6-5; J gene: TRBJ2-5; D gene: TRBD2; CDR3 DNA: TGTGCCAGCAGTTACGGGTTCGGGGGGGAGACCCAGTACTTC; CDR3 protein: CASSYGFGGETQYF
clone size: few; V gene: TRBV5-1; J gene: TRBJ2-3; D gene: TRBD2; CDR3 DNA: TGCGCCAGCACAATAGTAGCGGGAGGGACAGATACGCAGTATTTT; CDR3 protein: CASTIVAGGTDTQYF
clone size: -; V gene: TRBV20-1; J gene: TRBJ2-1; D gene: -; CDR3 DNA: TGCAGGGGGGGGCGGGAGCTCTACAATGAGCAGTTCTTC; CDR3 protein: CRGGRELYNEQFF